This record looks at one T cell receptor beta chain sequence and its context. These data belong to a study of cytomegalovirus exposure and HLA in healthy donors. TCRdb's table, derived via immunoSEQ multiplex PCR, lists solely in-frame clones and lacks some. In the table there are about 190,000 clones, more than 70% of which are singletons. J lost 4 bases, V lost 5 bases, and 9 bases had no gene match. CDR3 length: 15 amino acids. Germline loops: CDR1 SGHNT, CDR2 YENEEA. This TCR was sampled from a young woman in good health and CMV-seronegative. The material sequenced was PBMCs. The gene calls are TRBV11-3 and TRBJ2-3, with 7 positions matching TRBD2. The CDR3 region is CASSTSRDYPDTQYF. The CDR3 bases are TGTGCCAGCAGCACCTCCCGGGACTACCCAGATACGCAGTATTTT.